A single sample gave rise to the 32 T cell receptor beta chains below, sequenced in a study of T cells in Graves' hyperthyroidism and ophthalmopathy. TCR beta CDR3 region amplification was performed from RNA transcripts. First-round RT-PCR targeting the TCR CDR3 was performed with the HTBI primer set. TCRdb re-called the multiplex PCR reads through MiXCR, storing one row per CDR3 protein. The sample has under 350,000 distinct CDR3 sequences; approximately 15% are singletons. The specimen sequenced was blood. The receptors originated from a woman aged 60-70 years with Graves' ophthalmopathy.

This clonotype has more than one count but fewer than ten. V and J are TRBV4-2 and TRBJ1-2; D gene uncertain. Trimming cost V 0 bases and J 2 bases, with 10 bases left between them. This CDR3 region has 15 residues. Per germline, CDR1 LGHNA and CDR2 YNFKEQ. CDR3 in amino acids: CASSQDVVQNYGYTF. The CDR3 DNA follows: TGTGCCAGCAGCCAAGACGTGGTACAGAACTATGGCTACACCTTC.

V and J are TRBV7-2 and TRBJ2-4; D may be TRBD1 or TRBD2 (7 bases each). Germline values: CDR1 SGHTA, CDR2 FQGNSA. This CDR3 region has 13 residues. V was shortened by 5 bases and J by 7 bases, with 12 bases between the two germline ends. CDR3 residues: CASSPQGGNIQYF. CDR3 nucleotides: TGTGCCAGCAGCCCTCAGGGGGGGAACATTCAGTACTTC.

This clonotype appeared many times. The J gene is TRBJ1-2, the V gene TRBV4-3, with a weak D call TRBD1 (6 bases). V shed 1 base and J shed 4 bases, with 16 bases lying between them. This CDR3 has 16 residues. Germline V CDR1 and CDR2: LGHNA, YSLEER. CDR3 bases: TGCGCCAGCAGCCAAGCCCCCCGGGGGGCAGGCTATGGCTACACCTTC. Translation gives CASSQAPRGAGYGYTF.

This clonotype was counted a single time. The rearrangement joins TRBV5-1 to TRBJ2-2; TRBD2 might be the D (6 bases). Trimming removed 4 bases at V and 3 bases at J, with 22 bases between. The CDR3 is made up of 18 amino acids. Germline CDR1 SGHRS, CDR2 YFSETQ. The CDR3: CASSPQGPGSGDTGELFF. CDR3 in DNA: TGCGCCAGCAGCCCCCAGGGCCCAGGGTCGGGAGACACCGGGGAGCTGTTTTTT.

This clonotype was seen repeatedly, ten times or more. The V and J genes are TRBV11-2 and TRBJ1-2; D is undetermined. The CDR3 runs to 14 residues. The germline V gene encodes CDR1 SGHAT and CDR2 FQNNGV. Trimming stripped 5 bases from V and 4 bases from J, with 14 bases between. The CDR3 bases are TGTGCCAGCAGCCCCGCAGGATCGCTCTATGGCTACACCTTC. Its protein is CASSPAGSLYGYTF.

The chain recombines TRBV6-1 with TRBJ1-3; D gene uncertain. The V and J ends lost 5 bases and 3 bases respectively, with 8 bases between them. CDR1 and CDR2 (germline): MNHNS, SASEGT. The CDR3 loop spans 13 amino acids. Written as DNA, the CDR3 is TGTGCCAGCAGTCCCCGACATGGAAACACCATATATTTT. It specifies CASSPRHGNTIYF.

In its sample, this clonotype was seen many times. The chain has TRBV28 and TRBJ2-5; TRBD2 matches at 8 bases. The ends lost 3 bases at V and 7 bases at J; junction bases unmatched: 4. The CDR3 contains 13 residues. The V gene's germline CDR1 is MDHEN and CDR2 SYDVKM. The CDR3 nucleotides read TGTGCCAGCAGTTTGACTAGCGTCGGGACCCAGTACTTC. Translation gives CASSLTSVGTQYF.

The sample holds many counts of this clonotype. V and J are TRBV5-1 and TRBJ2-1, with 10 bases that match TRBD2. V shed 4 bases and J 4 bases; nucleotides not matched to a gene: 11. The CDR3 runs 17 residues. Germline V gene data show CDR1 as SGHRS and CDR2 as YFSETQ. This CDR3 is CASSPRTSGRGYNEQFF. The CDR3 bases are TGCGCCAGCAGCCCCAGGACTAGCGGCAGGGGGTACAATGAGCAGTTCTTC.

Only a few counts were recorded for this clonotype. This chain uses TRBV30 with TRBJ1-4, with TRBD1 matching 7 bases. V was clipped by 3 bases and J by 5 bases; unmatched bases: 3. The CDR3 length is 13 residues. In germline, CDR1 is GTSNPN, CDR2 SVGIG (reference sequence). CDR3 sequence reads: CAWSRGENEKLFF. The CDR3 DNA follows: TGTGCCTGGAGCAGGGGGGAAAATGAAAAACTGTTTTTT. Full variable domain (missing parts from reference TRBV30 and TRBJ1-4): SQTIHQWPATLVQPVGSPLSLECTVEGTSNPNLYWYRQAAGRGLQLLFYSVGIGQISSEVPQNLSASRPQDRQFILSSKKLLLSDSGFYLCAWSRGENEKLFFGSGTQLSVL.

This clonotype was observed at least ten times. V and J are TRBV20-1 and TRBJ2-3; D may be TRBD2 (5 bases). The CDR3 runs to 13 residues. The V end lost 1 base, the J end lost 6 bases, and 11 bases lay between the germline ends. Germline loops: CDR1 DFQATT, CDR2 SNEGSKA (reference sequence). The CDR3 nucleotides are TGCAGTGCTAGAGGGGCGGGTCTGGATACGCAGTATTTT. This gives the protein CSARGAGLDTQYF.

This clonotype occurred a few times. The chain has TRBV20-1 and TRBJ1-2; TRBD1 is a possible D gene (6 bases). Germline lookup yields CDR1 DFQATT and CDR2 SNEGSKA (reference sequence). The CDR3 runs 11 residues. The V and J ends lost 2 bases and 8 bases respectively, with 9 bases between them. DNA for the CDR3: TGCAGTGCTAGATCAGGGGTCGGCTACACCTTC. Its translation: CSARSGVGYTF.

This clonotype was seen repeatedly, ten times or more. The V call is TRBV28, the J call TRBJ1-5, with D tentatively TRBD1 (5 bases). Germline CDR1 is MDHEN and CDR2 is SYDVKM. Trimming removed 4 bases from V and 2 bases from J, with 12 bases in between. CDR3 length: 15 amino acids. This CDR3 reads CASSSGFRGNQPQHF. CDR3 coding DNA: TGTGCCAGCAGTTCAGGTTTCAGGGGCAATCAGCCCCAGCATTTT.

The table lists this clonotype with many counts. This chain uses TRBV20-1 with TRBJ2-7, with 8 bases matching TRBD2. This CDR3 spans 14 amino acids. Germline V gene lookup returns CDR1 DFQATT and CDR2 SNEGSKA (reference sequence). Trimming removed 3 bases from V and 0 bases from J; junction bases left unmatched: 4. In nucleotides, the CDR3 is TGCAGTGCTAGTGATAGCGGGGTCTCCTACGAGCAGTACTTC. It yields the protein CSASDSGVSYEQYF.

This clonotype was recorded a few times. The rearrangement links TRBV29-1 to TRBJ1-2; no definite D call. V dropped 6 bases and J dropped 6 bases, with 23 bases sitting between them. The CDR3 runs to 15 residues. Looked up from germline, CDR1 is SQVTM and CDR2 is ANQGSEA. In DNA form, the CDR3 reads TGCAGCGTCCATTTTATCGTCCGACGAAAGAATGGCTACACCTTC. The encoded protein is CSVHFIVRRKNGYTF.

This clonotype was seen ten or more times. This chain uses TRBV20-1 with TRBJ1-1; a weak D match, TRBD1 (5 bases). Germline CDR1 DFQATT, CDR2 SNEGSKA (reference sequence). CDR3 length: 11 amino acids. As DNA, the CDR3 is TGCAGGGGGGTCATGAACACTGAAGCTTTCTTT. The encoded protein is CRGVMNTEAFF.

The table lists this clonotype with many counts. The CDR3 region has the DNA TGTGCCAGCAGCCAAGATCCGGTGGGAGTACGGAATGAGCAGTTCTTC. Translating gives CASSQDPVGVRNEQFF. This chain connects TRBV3-1 to TRBJ2-1; D might be TRBD2 (5 bases). Deletions cut 0 bases from V and 7 bases from J, with 16 bases between. The CDR3 totals 16 residues. CDR1 is LGHDT and CDR2 is YNNKEL in the germline V gene (reference sequence).

The rearrangement links TRBV7-2 to TRBJ2-1; TRBD2 matches 9 bases. Germline CDR1 is SGHTA and CDR2 is FQGNSA. CDR3 length: 16 residues. Trimming cost V 5 bases and J 2 bases; bases outside gene matches: 7. CDR3 in DNA: TGTGCCAGCAGCCCCACGCGGGGGGGCACCTACAATGAGCAGTTCTTC. Residues: CASSPTRGGTYNEQFF.

In this sample, this clonotype turned up many times. The gene calls are TRBV2 and TRBJ2-1; TRBD2 matches at 10 bases. V lost 5 bases to trimming and J lost 6 bases; unmatched junction nucleotides: 4. The CDR3 length is 14 residues. The V gene's germline CDR1 is SNHLY and CDR2 FYNNEI. In DNA, the CDR3 is TGTGCCAGCAGTCTCAGACTAGCGGGCAATGAGCAGTTCTTC. Amino acid sequence: CASSLRLAGNEQFF.

The chain combines TRBV25-1 with TRBJ2-1; D is ambiguous. Trimming took off 5 bases at V and 0 bases at J, with 14 bases between the two ends. CDR3 length: 16 amino acids. CDR1 is MGHDK and CDR2 is SYGVNS in the germline V gene. The CDR3: CASSLSFWSSYNEQFF. The CDR3 DNA is TGTGCCAGCAGTCTCTCTTTCTGGAGCTCCTACAATGAGCAGTTCTTC.

A note on this clonotype: This may arise from a read error, as a much more abundant clone is one base away. The conserved phenylalanine or tryptophan normally closing the CDR3 is absent here, so this likely arose from a read error. This sequence joins TRBV12-3 or TRBV12-4 and TRBJ2-3; D is ambiguous. This CDR3 has 15 residues. The V end lost 6 bases, the J end lost 0 bases, and 13 bases lay between the germline ends. The CDR3 loop reads CASSAAIVSTDTQYY. In DNA form, the CDR3 reads TGTGCCAGCAGCGCAGCGATAGTAAGCACAGATACGCAGTATTAT.

This clonotype was counted a few times. The chain employs TRBV4-1 and TRBJ2-7; D is tentatively TRBD1 or TRBD2 (5 bases each). Germline V CDR1 and CDR2: MGHRA, YSYEKL. Trimming took 0 bases from V and 1 from J, leaving 13 bases between them. The CDR3 has 16 amino acids. The DNA for the CDR3 is TGCGCCAGCAGCCAAGATGGTAAGGGACCGTCCTACGAGCAGTACTTC. Translating it yields CASSQDGKGPSYEQYF.

This clonotype was found many times. The V gene is TRBV28, the J gene TRBJ2-7; perhaps TRBD1 as D (6 bases). This CDR3 comprises 13 residues. The V and J ends lost 9 bases and 7 bases respectively, with 19 bases between them. CDR1 is MDHEN and CDR2 is SYDVKM in the germline V gene. DNA for the CDR3: TGTGCCAGTCGCCAGGACAGCCTTAGGGAGCAGTACTTC. It codes for CASRQDSLREQYF.

This clonotype was counted at least ten times. The CDR3, as DNA: TGTGCCAGCAGTGAACACGGGAGCGGATCTAGCACAGATACGCAGTATTTT. This gives the protein CASSEHGSGSSTDTQYF. J is TRBJ2-3 and V is TRBV2, with D maybe TRBD2 (6 bases). The V gene lost 2 bases and the J gene lost 0 bases, with 15 bases spanning the gap. The CDR3 spans 17 residues. Germline loops: CDR1 SNHLY, CDR2 FYNNEI.

A note on this clonotype: Being one base from a much bigger clone, this may be a read error. The chain couples TRBV7-9 to TRBJ2-7; TRBD1 or TRBD2 may be the D gene (5 bases each). This CDR3 region has 13 residues. Per the germline V gene, CDR1 is SEHNR and CDR2 is FQNEAQ (reference sequence). DNA for the CDR3: TGTGCCAGCAGCCCAAAGGTACGGGACGAGCTGTACTTC. This encodes CASSPKVRDELYF.

This clonotype occurred many times. The rearrangement joins TRBV2 to TRBJ1-2; TRBD1 matches at 9 bases. From germline, CDR1 is SNHLY and CDR2 FYNNEI. The CDR3 has 15 residues. J lost 2 bases, V lost 6 bases, and 7 bases had no gene match. The CDR3: CASRRDREANYGYTF. The CDR3 DNA reads as TGTGCCAGCAGGAGGGACAGGGAGGCCAACTATGGCTACACCTTC.

This clonotype was counted many times. The V gene is TRBV6-1, the J gene TRBJ2-7, with D unclear. V was shortened by 3 bases and J by 7 bases, with 4 bases between the two germline ends. Germline lookup yields CDR1 MNHNS and CDR2 SASEGT. The CDR3 has 10 amino acids. In DNA form, the CDR3 reads TGTGCCAGCAGTGACACTGAGCAGTACTTC. As protein: CASSDTEQYF.

This clonotype was seen many times. This chain connects TRBV27 to TRBJ2-7, with TRBD1 as a possible D gene (8 bases). The CDR3 covers 19 residues. Trimming removed 3 bases at V and 3 bases at J, with 27 bases between. Germline CDR1 and CDR2: MNHEY and SMNVEV (reference sequence). The CDR3: CASSFFPPTGGGLFYEQYF. The CDR3 DNA reads as TGTGCCAGCAGTTTCTTCCCCCCAACAGGGGGAGGGTTGTTCTACGAGCAGTACTTC.

As concerns this clonotype: A much larger clone sits a single nucleotide away, making a read error possible. The conserved phenylalanine or tryptophan normally closing the CDR3 is absent here, so this likely arose from a read error. The chain's CDR3 is CAWSLGPLYEQYS. The DNA for the CDR3 is TGTGCCTGGAGTTTGGGCCCACTCTACGAGCAGTACTCC. The V and J genes are TRBV30 and TRBJ2-7; D uncertain. The CDR3 covers 13 residues. CDR1 and CDR2 (germline): GTSNPN, SVGIG (reference sequence). V lost 2 bases and J lost 3, with 11 bases in between.

V is TRBV6-2 or TRBV6-3 and J is TRBJ1-4, with TRBD1 as a possible D gene (6 bases). CDR3 length: 14 amino acids. The germline CDR1 and CDR2 sequences are MNHEY and SVGEGT. Trimming took 4 bases from V and 8 from J, leaving 14 bases between them. The CDR3 bases are TGTGCCAGCAGTTTTTTGGGGGCCGGAGAAAAACTGTTTTTT. Its translation is CASSFLGAGEKLFF.

This clonotype turned up a few times. This sequence may be a read error, since a much larger clone differs from it by one base. The rearrangement joins TRBV11-2 to TRBJ1-1, with D unclear. Germline V gene data show CDR1 as SGHAT and CDR2 as FQNNGV. The CDR3 consists of 15 residues. The CDR3 spells CVSSLERIANTEAFF. CDR3 sequence (DNA): TGTGTCAGCAGCTTAGAAAGGATCGCGAACACTGAAGCTTTCTTT. The full variable domain, rest sourced from reference TRBV11-2 and TRBJ1-1, is EAGVAQSPRYKIIEKRQSVAFWCNPISGHATLYWYQQILGQGPKLLIQFQNNGVVDDSQLPKDRFSAERLKGVDSTLKIQPAKLEDSAVYLCVSSLERIANTEAFFGQGTRLTVV.

Details on this clonotype: One junction end disagrees with the germline gene, perhaps due to a read error. This sequence joins TRBV2 and TRBJ2-7; TRBD2 matches 9 bases. CDR3 size: 15 residues. Germline V gives CDR1 SNHLY, CDR2 FYNNEI. The CDR3: CASSEGLARAYEQYF. The CDR3 DNA sequence: TGTGCCAGCAGCGAAGGACTAGCGAGAGCCTACGAGCAGTACTTC. Using reference TRBV2 and TRBJ2-7 for the parts outside the CDR3, the full variable domain is EPEVTQTPSHQVTQMGQEVILRCVPISNHLYFYWYRQILGQKVEFLVSFYNNEISEKSEIFDDQFSVERPDGSNFTLKIRSTKLEDSAMYFCASSEGLARAYEQYFGPGTRLTVT.

The chain is built from TRBV4-1 and TRBJ1-1; the D is unclear. CDR1 is MGHRA and CDR2 is YSYEKL in the germline V gene. Deletions cut 0 bases from V and 1 base from J, with 12 bases between. The length of the CDR3 is 16 residues. Written as DNA, the CDR3 is TGCGCCAGCAGCCAAGACCCAAAGACGGGGAACACTGAAGCTTTCTTT. The encoded protein is CASSQDPKTGNTEAFF.